The rows below give T cell receptor beta chains drawn from one sample of a study of PD-1 blockade in classical Hodgkin lymphoma. Libraries were prepared by immunoSEQ multiplex PCR; TCRdb keeps only in-frame clonotypes and omits some of them. The table has roughly 140,000 clones, about four fifths seen once. This material consisted of peripheral blood mononuclear cells (PBMCs), taken before the second cycle of nivolumab. All receptors come from a human donor with classical Hodgkin lymphoma. The CDR3 runs from the conserved cysteine through the conserved F or W. D genes are given only for firm matches. Where a row states a size, it is once, few, many or the class of an expanded clone; other rows omit it.

>-|-|TRBV5-1|TRBJ1-2
TGCGCCAGCAGCTTGGGGGCCGATGGCTACACCTTC
CASSLGADGYTF
>TRBD1|-|TRBV7-4|TRBJ1-1
TGTGCCAGCACCTGGGGGGTTGGACAGGTAAGGGAGAACACTGAAGCTTTCTTT
CASTWGVGQVRENTEAFF
>-|-|TRBV5-1|TRBJ2-5
TGCGCCAGCAGCGCTGGACCTCAAGAGACCCAGTACTTC
CASSAGPQETQYF
>-|-|TRBV28|TRBJ1-2
TGTGCCAGCAGTTTATGGCCGGGGGGCTATGGCTACACCTTC
CASSLWPGGYGYTF
>-|-|TRBV7-9|TRBJ2-7
TGTGCCAGCAGCTTAGCGGGCGAGCAGTACTTC
CASSLAGEQYF
>TRBD1|-|TRBV6-5|TRBJ1-5
TGTGCCAGCAGTTACGACAGGGATCAGCCCCAGCATTTT
CASSYDRDQPQHF
>-|many|TRBV7-8|TRBJ2-3
TGTGCCAGCAGCTTATCAGGGATGCACTTAGATACGCAGTATTTT
CASSLSGMHLDTQYF
>-|few|TRBV6-5|TRBJ1-2
TGTGCCAGCACTTCGACCGCAGGGTATGGCTACACCTTC
CASTSTAGYGYTF
>-|-|TRBV5-1|TRBJ2-2
TGCGCCAGCAGCTTGGAGACAGGAGCAAACACCGGGGAGCTGTTTTTT
CASSLETGANTGELFF
>-|few|TRBV30|TRBJ1-2
TGTGCCTGGAGCCGGGGCGGGGAGAATGGCTACACCTTC
CAWSRGGENGYTF
>TRBD1|-|TRBV27|TRBJ2-7
TGTGCCAGCAGAACGAACAGGGGGCGTTACTACGAGCAGTACTTC
CASRTNRGRYYEQYF
>-|-|TRBV28|TRBJ1-4
TGTGCCAGCAGTTTTTCCGGGGGGGCTAATGAAAAACTGTTTTTT
CASSFSGGANEKLFF
>TRBD1|once|TRBV5-6|TRBJ1-1
TGTGCCAGCAGCTTGTCAGGGACAGGGGGCGTTTTAGGCACTGAAGCTTTCTTT
CASSLSGTGGVLGTEAFF
>TRBD2|few|TRBV4-3|TRBJ2-3
TGCGCCAGCAGCCAGGCCCCCGGGGGGATTTTGTTGGATACGCAGTATTTT
CASSQAPGGILLDTQYF
>-|-|TRBV7-9|TRBJ2-3
TGTGCCAGCAGCCAGGGTAGAGACACAGATACGCAGTATTTT
CASSQGRDTDTQYF
>-|medium-sized|TRBV19|TRBJ1-1
TGTGCCACCCGGCTCGGGATGGACTCAGCTTTCTTT
CATRLGMDSAFF
>-|-|TRBV10-3|TRBJ2-7
TGTGCCACCCGGACAGCTCCCACCTACGAGCAGTACTTC
CATRTAPTYEQYF
>-|once|TRBV7-9|TRBJ2-7
TGTGCCAGCAGCCCCCCGGGGAGCTCCTACGAGCAGTACTTC
CASSPPGSSYEQYF
>-|-|TRBV28|TRBJ2-7
TGTGCCAGCAGTTACGGGGACCACGAGCAGTACTTC
CASSYGDHEQYF
>-|-|TRBV10-3|TRBJ1-1
TGTGCCATCAGTGAGCAGGGAACCGCTGAAGCTTTCTTT
CAISEQGTAEAFF
>-|-|TRBV19|TRBJ1-5
TGTGCCAAAAACAGGGTTCAGCCCCAGCATTTT
CAKNRVQPQHF
>-|-|TRBV7-2|TRBJ2-2
TGTGCCAGCAGCTTAGCGGTCACGAACACCGGGGAGCTGTTTTTT
CASSLAVTNTGELFF
>-|-|TRBV7-6|TRBJ2-7
TGTGCCAGCAGCACCCTGAACTACGAGCAGTACTTC
CASSTLNYEQYF
>TRBD2|few|TRBV7-2|TRBJ2-7
TGTGCCAGCAGCCTCCGACTAGCGGCAACAGGCGAGCAGTACTTC
CASSLRLAATGEQYF
>-|few|TRBV11-2|TRBJ2-7
TGTGCCAGCAGCTTAGTTGCCACTGCCTACGAGCAGTACTTC
CASSLVATAYEQYF
>-|-|TRBV5-8|TRBJ1-2
TGTGCCAGCAGCTTGAGACAGCTGTTTAACTATGGCTACACCTTC
CASSLRQLFNYGYTF
>-|few|TRBV19|TRBJ1-5
TGTGCCAGTAGCTCGCAGGCCGATCAGCCCCAGCATTTT
CASSSQADQPQHF
>-|-|TRBV28|TRBJ1-2
TGTGCCAGCAGTTTTTCAGGAAATAACTATGGCTACACCTTC
CASSFSGNNYGYTF
>TRBD1|few|TRBV7-9|TRBJ2-7
TGTGCCAGCAGCGAGGGACAGGGGTTAAACGAGCAGTACTTC
CASSEGQGLNEQYF
>TRBD1|-|TRBV7-3|TRBJ2-1
TGTGCCAGCAGCACGGACAGGTTCGGCTACAATGAGCAGTTCTTC
CASSTDRFGYNEQFF
>-|-|TRBV7-2|TRBJ2-2
TGTGCCAGCAGCTTGAGCGGTACCGGGGAGCTGTTTTTT
CASSLSGTGELFF
>-|-|TRBV10-3|TRBJ2-2
TGTGCCATCAGTGATACTAGCCCCGGGGAGCTGTTTTTT
CAISDTSPGELFF
>-|-|TRBV9|TRBJ2-1
TGTGCCAGCAGCGTAGGGAATAGCGGAACCTACAATGAGCAGTTCTTC
CASSVGNSGTYNEQFF
>TRBD1|-|TRBV10-3|TRBJ1-5
TGTGCCAGCAGTCTCCGCGGACAGGGAGTTCGGGATCAGCCCCAGCATTTT
CASSLRGQGVRDQPQHF
>TRBD1|-|TRBV9|TRBJ2-7
TGTGCCAGCAGTACTGGGGACAGGTCATCATACGAGCAGTACTTC
CASSTGDRSSYEQYF
>-|-|TRBV19|TRBJ1-1
TGTGCCAGTAGTATAGTTGACAGGAACACTGAAGCTTTCTTT
CASSIVDRNTEAFF
>-|-|TRBV5-5|TRBJ1-5
TGTGCCAGCAGCTGGGGGCCCACGGCCAATCAGCCCCAGCATTTT
CASSWGPTANQPQHF
>-|-|TRBV6-4|TRBJ1-2
TGTGCCAGCAGGTCCACATCGGGTGGCTACACCTTC
CASRSTSGGYTF
>-|-|TRBV9|TRBJ2-7
TGTGCCAGCAGCGTAGGGTGGGGTGCGACCTACGAGCAGTACTTC
CASSVGWGATYEQYF
>TRBD1|-|TRBV7-8|TRBJ1-6
TGTGCCAGCAGCTTAGGGACAGGGAATTCACCCCTCCACTTT
CASSLGTGNSPLHF
>-|-|TRBV9|TRBJ1-2
TGTGCCAGCAGCGTTGACCCTCGATCGGGAATAGGCGGCTACACCTTC
CASSVDPRSGIGGYTF
>TRBD1|-|TRBV4-1|TRBJ1-2
TGCGCCAGCAGCCCCGACAGGGGGGACGATGGCTACACCTTC
CASSPDRGDDGYTF
>-|-|TRBV2|TRBJ1-4
TGTGCCAGCAGTGAAGCGGAGACAGCCCAGTGGGAAAAACTGTTTTTT
CASSEAETAQWEKLFF
>TRBD2|once|TRBV19|TRBJ2-5
TGTGCCAGTAGTATGACTAGCGGCCACCAAGAGACCCAGTACTTC
CASSMTSGHQETQYF
>-|-|TRBV19|TRBJ2-3
TGTGCCAGTAAGGCGGGACCGTACACAGATACGCAGTATTTT
CASKAGPYTDTQYF
>-|many|TRBV6-4|TRBJ2-1
TGTGCCAGCAGTGACGAATTAAGTAGCGGTGAGCAGTTCTTC
CASSDELSSGEQFF
>-|-|TRBV7-9|TRBJ1-2
TGTGCCAGCAGCCTGGGGGACATCATCTATGGCTACACCTTC
CASSLGDIIYGYTF
>TRBD1|-|TRBV9|TRBJ2-5
TGTGCCAGCAGCGTAGGGACAGGGGATCGGGAGACCCAGTACTTC
CASSVGTGDRETQYF
>-|-|TRBV14|TRBJ1-2
TGTGCCAGCAGCCAAGGTCCCCTTTCTACCACCCAGGGGAGTAACTATGGCTACACCTTC
CASSQGPLSTTQGSNYGYTF